These T cell receptor beta chains were read from a single sample in a study of T cells in Graves' hyperthyroidism and ophthalmopathy. TCRdb passed the multiplex PCR reads through MiXCR, listing each CDR3 protein once. Among roughly 300,000 distinct CDR3 sequences listed, approximately 13% were seen once. Sequenced sample: blood. These receptors all stem from a woman in her thirties with Graves' hyperthyroidism. Each CDR3 is given with its conserved first and last residue. D genes are given only for firm matches. Part of the rows lack a size; the others show once, few, many or a class for expanded clones.

>TRBV9|few|TRBJ2-4|.
TGTGCCAGCAGCGCACCAGCGGCCAAAAACATTCAGTACTTC
CASSAPAAKNIQYF
>TRBV4-1|once|TRBJ2-1|.
TGCGCCAGCAGCCAATCAATCCCACCGGGACTCCCTTCGTGGGATGAGCAGTTCTTC
CASSQSIPPGLPSWDEQFF
>TRBV3-1|.|TRBJ2-3|.
TGTGCCAGCAGCCAAGATGCTCGGACTTCAACCAATAGCCAGGGCACAGATACGCAGTATTTT
CASSQDARTSTNSQGTDTQYF
>TRBV24-1|.|TRBJ2-5|TRBD1
TGTGCCACCAGTGGCCCCGGACAGGAGGAAGAGACCCAGTACTTC
CATSGPGQEEETQYF
>TRBV19|.|TRBJ1-5|TRBD1
TGTGCCACCAAAACACAGGGGCCTTCTCAGCCCCAGCATTTT
CATKTQGPSQPQHF
>TRBV28|many|TRBJ1-5|.
TGTGCCAGCAGTTTCGGGGGGGATCAGCCCCAGCATTTT
CASSFGGDQPQHF
>TRBV10-3|few|TRBJ1-1|.
TGTGCCATCAGAGTTGGGGAGGGTAGGACTGAAGCTTTCTTT
CAIRVGEGRTEAFF
>TRBV28|many|TRBJ2-1|.
TGTGCCAGCAGCCTCGCATCCGGGGGGCAGTTCTTC
CASSLASGGQFF
>TRBV10-3|many|TRBJ2-7|.
TGTGCCATCAGTGAGTCCGCGGACAGTTACGAGCAGTACTTC
CAISESADSYEQYF
>TRBV2|many|TRBJ2-2|.
TGTGCCAGCAGTGAAGCCCCTGCTTATTTACACCTTGTGAACACCGGGGAGCTGTTTTTT
CASSEAPAYLHLVNTGELFF
>TRBV28|many|TRBJ2-7|.
TGTGCCAGCAGTGGTGACGCTTACGAGCAGTACTTC
CASSGDAYEQYF
>TRBV20-1|.|TRBJ1-4|.
TGCAGTGCTAGAGATATGACAGGTCATGAAAAACTGTTTTTT
CSARDMTGHEKLFF
>TRBV30|.|TRBJ2-3|TRBD1
TGTGCCTGGAGTGTACGGACAGGGGGCGCCGATACGCAGTATTTT
CAWSVRTGGADTQYF
>TRBV19|.|TRBJ1-1|TRBD1
TGTGCCAGTAGTGACAGGGAGGGACGGACTGAAGCTTTCTTT
CASSDREGRTEAFF
>TRBV7-2|.|TRBJ2-1|TRBD2
TGTGCCAGCAGCCTTCGGGGTAGCGGGAACGGTGAGCAGTTCTTC
CASSLRGSGNGEQFF
>TRBV28|few|TRBJ1-5|.
TGTGCCAGCAGTTCAGGGGTAGGTGGCAATCAGCCCCAGCATTTT
CASSSGVGGNQPQHF
>TRBV20-1|few|TRBJ1-1|.
TGCAGTGCCGAGTGGGCAGGGAACACTGAAGCTTTCTTT
CSAEWAGNTEAFF
>TRBV11-2|many|TRBJ2-7|.
TGTGCCAGCAGCTTAGTCCCCGGGTTGACCTACGAGCAGTACTTC
CASSLVPGLTYEQYF
>TRBV27|few|TRBJ2-1|TRBD1
TGTGCCAGCAGTTTGAGGGGGCAGTACAATGAGCAGTTCTTC
CASSLRGQYNEQFF
>TRBV5-5|.|TRBJ2-4|.
TGTGCCAGCAGTTTTCCTCTTGGGGGTCCCAAAAACATTCAGTACTTC
CASSFPLGGPKNIQYF
>TRBV19|.|TRBJ2-2|.
TGTGCCAGTAGTATTAGGAGGGACACCGGGGAGCTGTTTTTT
CASSIRRDTGELFF
>TRBV20-1|.|TRBJ1-5|TRBD1
TGCAGTGCGACAGACAGGGCCCGCCGCGTTAGCAATCAGCCCCAGCATTTT
CSATDRARRVSNQPQHF
>TRBV15|few|TRBJ2-5|.
TGTGCCACCAGCAGAGAAGTCCAAGAGACCCAGTACTTC
CATSREVQETQYF
>TRBV20-1|few|TRBJ2-5|TRBD1
TGCAGTTACCCCCAGGGGGCTGAGGAGACCCAGTACTTC
CSYPQGAEETQYF
>TRBV15|many|TRBJ1-4|.
TGTGCCACCAGCAGAGGAGACGGGAGTAATGAAAAACTGTTTTTT
CATSRGDGSNEKLFF
>TRBV18|many|TRBJ2-1|TRBD2
TGTGCCAGCTCAGATGAGGGGAGGGCACAGTTCTTC
CASSDEGRAQFF
>TRBV28|many|TRBJ2-5|TRBD2
TGTGCCAGCAGTTTAGGGGGGGAAGAGACCCAGTACTTC
CASSLGGEETQYF
>TRBV6-1|.|TRBJ2-1|TRBD2
TGTGCCAGCAGCCACACATCCGGAGCGGGAAATGAGCAGTTCTTC
CASSHTSGAGNEQFF
>TRBV11-3|many|TRBJ1-1|TRBD1
TGTGCCAGCAGCAGCGGGACAGCGGAAGCGGGCACTGAAGCTTTCTTT
CASSSGTAEAGTEAFF
>TRBV4-3|.|TRBJ2-1|.
TGCGCCAGCAGCCAAGATCCACAATCATACAATGAGCAGTTCTTC
CASSQDPQSYNEQFF
>TRBV5-8|.|TRBJ2-5|.
TGTGCCAGCAGCTTGGGACAGCTCGTGGGGCCCCAGTACTTC
CASSLGQLVGPQYF